A single sample is the source of the 17 T cell receptor beta chains below, sequenced in a study of OX40 agonist ivuxolimab in advanced cancers. Here immunoSEQ multiplex PCR was the method, and the copy in TCRdb shows in-frame clones only, minus some. Here the sample spans about 45,000 clones, approximately 91% being singletons. This specimen was CD4+ or CD8+ T cells sorted from blood, taken in a trial of the OX40 agonist ivuxolimab. All receptors derive from an adult with an advanced solid tumor such as melanoma, head and neck, liver or kidney cancer.

This chain connects TRBV20-1 to TRBJ1-2, with D unresolved. Trimming stripped 0 bases from V and 7 bases from J, with 6 bases between. The germline V gene encodes CDR1 DFQATT and CDR2 SNEGSKA (reference sequence). This CDR3 comprises 11 residues. DNA of the CDR3: TGCAGTGCTAGAGAGGGTGCTGGCTACACCTTC. Translation gives CSAREGAGYTF.

The genes are TRBV9 and TRBJ1-5, with D possibly TRBD1 on 5 matching bases. Germline V lookup: CDR1 SGDLS, CDR2 YYNGEE. The CDR3 contains 18 residues. Trimming removed 2 bases from V and 0 bases from J, with 18 bases in between. The CDR3 sequence is CASSVRWAGSFSNQPQHF. The CDR3 DNA follows: TGTGCCAGCAGCGTGAGATGGGCAGGGAGCTTTAGCAATCAGCCCCAGCATTTT.

This chain joins TRBV2 and TRBJ2-7; D ambiguous. Deletions cut 2 bases from V and 2 bases from J, with 4 bases between. CDR1 is SNHLY and CDR2 is FYNNEI in the germline V gene. The CDR3 contains 12 residues. This CDR3 is CASSERTYEQYF. In nucleotides, the CDR3 is TGTGCCAGCAGTGAAAGGACCTACGAGCAGTACTTC.

The gene calls are TRBV7-8 and TRBJ2-5; 9 bases are a match to TRBD1. Germline CDR1 is SGHVS and CDR2 is FQNEAQ. The CDR3 sequence is 19 residues long. Unmatched junction bases numbered 16, after V lost 2 bases and J lost 3 bases. The CDR3 DNA follows: TGTGCCAGCAGCTTACCCAAAAGTGGGGACAGGGATGTGGAAGAGACCCAGTACTTC. It encodes CASSLPKSGDRDVEETQYF.

This chain uses TRBV10-1 with TRBJ2-1, with 9 bases identical to TRBD2. V shed 10 bases, J shed 5 bases, and the junction held 9 bases outside the gene matches. CDR1 and CDR2 from the germline V gene are WNHNN and SYGVQD (reference sequence). The CDR3 length is 14 residues. CDR3 sequence (DNA): TGCGCCACCGGAGAGAGCGGGAGGAACAATGAGCAGTTCTTC. This encodes CATGESGRNNEQFF.

CDR3 sequence reads: CSVEDPDREGGYTF. The CDR3 bases are TGCAGCGTTGAAGATCCGGACAGGGAGGGTGGCTACACCTTC. The chain has TRBV29-1 and TRBJ1-2; 8 bases fit TRBD1. The V gene end was trimmed by 0 bases and the J gene end by 7 bases; junction bases not matched to a gene: 7. Germline CDR1 reads SQVTM; CDR2 reads ANQGSEA. This CDR3 comprises 14 residues. Drawing the rest from reference TRBV29-1 and TRBJ1-2, the complete variable domain is SAVISQKPSRDICQRGTSLTIQCQVDSQVTMMFWYRQQPGQSLTLIATANQGSEATYESGFVIDKFPISRPNLTFSTLTVSNMSPEDSSIYLCSVEDPDREGGYTFGSGTRLTVV.

The chain has TRBV7-2 and TRBJ2-1, with TRBD2 identical over 10 bases. Germline values: CDR1 SGHTA, CDR2 FQGNSA. This CDR3 region has 16 residues. Germline trimming cut 3 bases from V and 8 bases from J; bases unmatched to any gene: 10. The CDR3 nucleotides read TGTGCCAGCAGCTTCGGGGCTAGCGGGAGTCGGGATGAGCAGTTCTTC. As protein: CASSFGASGSRDEQFF.

In its sample, this clone was seen once. The chain employs TRBV2 and TRBJ1-5; D uncertain. There are 14 residues in the CDR3. Germline loops: CDR1 SNHLY, CDR2 FYNNEI. The V end lost 2 bases, the J end lost 6 bases, and 11 bases lay between the germline ends. The CDR3 DNA sequence: TGTGCCAGCAGTGAACTGGGTACCCCTCAGCCCCAGCATTTT. Amino acid sequence: CASSELGTPQPQHF.

V and J are TRBV9 and TRBJ1-2; unclear D gene. The germline V and J ends were trimmed by 0 bases and 6 bases, with 9 bases remaining between them. The CDR3 consists of 13 residues. CDR1 and CDR2 from the germline V gene are SGDLS and YYNGEE. The DNA for the CDR3 is TGTGCCAGCAGCGTAGTACAACGAGATGGCTACACCTTC. Protein sequence: CASSVVQRDGYTF.

The rearrangement links TRBV11-2 to TRBJ2-1; D remains unclear. V lost 1 base to trimming and J lost 6 bases, with 7 bases between them. The CDR3 consists of 13 residues. Germline V gives CDR1 SGHAT, CDR2 FQNNGV. The CDR3 DNA reads TGTGCCAGCAGCTTAGCTAGAAGCAATGAGCAGTTCTTC. As protein: CASSLARSNEQFF.

The CDR3 DNA is TGTGCCAGCAGTGCCTTAGCGGGAGGGCTACCCTACGAGCAGTACTTC. Amino acid sequence: CASSALAGGLPYEQYF. The gene calls are TRBV2 and TRBJ2-7; TRBD2 matches 11 bases. Germline V gene sequence: CDR1 SNHLY, CDR2 FYNNEI. The CDR3 runs to 16 residues. The V and J ends lost 4 bases and 2 bases, in that order; junction bases with no gene match: 7.

This chain connects TRBV2 to TRBJ2-3; maybe TRBD2 (5 bases). The germline gives CDR1 SNHLY, CDR2 FYNNEI. This CDR3 is built from 15 residues. V was pared by 4 bases and J by 2 bases, with 13 bases between. CDR3 amino acids: CASSGPGYFTDTQYF. The CDR3 nucleotides read TGTGCCAGCAGTGGACCGGGATATTTCACAGATACGCAGTATTTT.

The count of this clone is one. The CDR3 reads CASSLHLSWVPGDSNQPQHF. DNA for the CDR3: TGTGCCAGCAGCTTACACCTTAGTTGGGTCCCGGGGGATAGCAATCAGCCCCAGCATTTT. V is TRBV5-8 and J is TRBJ1-5; D is perhaps TRBD1 (5 bases). The ends were cut back, 2 bases at V and 0 bases at J, with 24 bases in the middle. There are 20 residues in the CDR3. CDR1 SGHTS and CDR2 YDEGEE come from the germline V gene.

This chain joins TRBV19 and TRBJ1-2; possible D gene TRBD1, 6 bases. Germline V gene lookup returns CDR1 LNHDA and CDR2 SQIVND (reference sequence). Deletions cut 4 bases from V and 6 bases from J, with 18 bases between. The length of the CDR3 is 15 residues. In DNA, the CDR3 is TGTGCCAGTAGTACCCGGGACACGGGATATGATGGCTACACCTTC. This codes for CASSTRDTGYDGYTF.

CDR3 in DNA: TGCGCCAGCAGCCAAGTGGGGAGAAATACTGAAGCTTTCTTT. Translation gives CASSQVGRNTEAFF. V gene TRBV4-1 combines with J gene TRBJ1-1; D not certain. Germline CDR1 reads MGHRA; CDR2 reads YSYEKL. CDR3 length: 14 residues. Trimming removed 1 base at V and 5 bases at J, with 11 bases between.

V and J are TRBV30 and TRBJ1-4; D gene unclear. The CDR3 is 14 amino acids. V was shortened by 1 base and J by 5 bases, with 11 bases between the two germline ends. Germline loops: CDR1 GTSNPN, CDR2 SVGIG (reference sequence). The chain's CDR3 is CAWSGVGLNEKLFF. CDR3 nucleotide sequence: TGTGCCTGGAGTGGAGTAGGGTTAAATGAAAAACTGTTTTTT.

The rearrangement uses TRBV6-1 and TRBJ1-1; 8 bases agree with TRBD1. CDR1 is MNHNS, CDR2 SASEGT, per germline. The CDR3 runs to 13 residues. V shed 7 bases and J 7 bases; nucleotides not matched to a gene: 8. As DNA, the CDR3 is TGTGCCAGCATCATCAGGGGGCTTAGTGAAGCTTTCTTT. The encoded protein is CASIIRGLSEAFF.